Following are 18 T cell receptor beta chains from one sample sequenced in a study of T-cell reconstitution after alpha-beta-depleted transplantation in children (TCRdb year 2016). The library was obtained by PCR. The instrument was an Illumina HiSeq 2500. TCR libraries were prepared with molecular barcoding, using unique molecular identifiers to normalize TCRbeta repertoire quantification. The raw public reads went through TCRdb reprocessing: fastp at Q25, MiXCR clone calling, in-frame beta chains kept. Each CDR3 protein appears once, grouped with its most common genes and DNA. A total of around 380,000 distinct CDR3 sequences appear in this sample, roughly a tenth of them only once. Together, the top ten hold roughly 5% of the sample. Sample: PBMCs from the stem cell graft donor, taken from the stem cell graft. These receptors were obtained from a human donor who donated a stem cell graft to a child with acute myeloid leukemia.

This clonotype was counted many times. CDR3 sequence (DNA): TGCGCCAGCAGCCCCGGGACGCGAGCTAACTATGGCTACACCTTC. It is translated as CASSPGTRANYGYTF. The chain employs TRBV5-1 and TRBJ1-2, with a weak D call TRBD1 (5 bases). Germline-derived CDR1 and CDR2 are SGHRS and YFSETQ. CDR3 length: 15 residues. V was cut by 4 bases and J by 0 bases, with 13 bases left in between.

As regards this clonotype: A much larger clone differs by one base, so this may be a read error. The J gene is TRBJ2-5, the V gene TRBV15; 8 positions agree with TRBD2. J was trimmed by 7 bases and V by 0 bases; bases with no gene match: 16. This CDR3 comprises 18 residues. Looked up from germline, CDR1 is LNHNV and CDR2 is YYDKDF (reference sequence). CDR3 sequence (DNA): TGTGCCACCAGCAGAGAGGGTCTATCGCGGGGGGTGCGTGCGACCCAGTACTTC. Translation: CATSREGLSRGVRATQYF.

This clonotype was seen repeatedly, ten times or more. V gene TRBV5-1 combines with J gene TRBJ2-7; D is unclear. The CDR3 is 13 amino acids. The germline CDR1 and CDR2 sequences are SGHRS and YFSETQ. V was pared by 2 bases and J by 2 bases, with 8 bases between. Here the CDR3 reads CASSFDTTYEQYF. The CDR3 bases are TGCGCCAGCAGCTTTGACACCACCTACGAGCAGTACTTC.

This rearrangement joins TRBV27 to TRBJ2-1; TRBD2 aligns across 9 bases. Germline V CDR1 and CDR2: MNHEY, SMNVEV (reference sequence). The CDR3 loop spans 15 amino acids. With V trimmed by 6 bases and J by 4 bases, 7 bases remained unmatched. CDR3 residues: CASSRGGALYNEQFF. CDR3 coding DNA: TGTGCCAGCAGCCGCGGGGGGGCCTTGTACAATGAGCAGTTCTTC.

This clonotype was observed a few times. The CDR3 bases are TGCAGCGTTGAAAATGGGGGAATTAATGAGCAGTTCTTC. Translated, it gives CSVENGGINEQFF. The V call is TRBV29-1, the J call TRBJ2-1; either TRBD1 or TRBD2 may supply D (5 bases each). In germline, CDR1 is SQVTM, CDR2 ANQGSEA. Trimming cost V 2 bases and J 7 bases, with 12 bases left between them. This CDR3 contains 13 residues.

The CDR3 sequence: CASSEEAGSMYNEQFF. In nucleotides, the CDR3 is TGTGCCAGCAGTGAAGAGGCAGGGAGTATGTACAATGAGCAGTTCTTC. This chain connects TRBV6-1 to TRBJ2-1, with D tentatively TRBD1 or TRBD2 (5 bases each). CDR3 length: 16 amino acids. Trimming cost V 1 base and J 4 bases, with 14 bases left between them. CDR1 and CDR2 from the germline V gene are MNHNS and SASEGT.

The J gene is TRBJ1-1, the V gene TRBV20-1; the D gene is possibly TRBD1 (6 bases). Per the germline V gene, CDR1 is DFQATT and CDR2 is SNEGSKA (reference sequence). The V and J ends lost 6 bases and 5 bases respectively, with 16 bases between them. CDR3 size: 13 residues. The CDR3 DNA follows: TGCAGTGCCCCCGCTGGGGGGGCGACTGAAGCTTTCTTT. This gives the protein CSAPAGGATEAFF.

Many counts were recorded for this clonotype. This chain connects TRBV27 to TRBJ2-7, with 10 bases fitting TRBD2. CDR3 size: 16 residues. J lost 4 bases, V lost 5 bases, and 11 bases had no gene match. Looked up from germline, CDR1 is MNHEY and CDR2 is SMNVEV (reference sequence). The CDR3 DNA reads as TGTGCCAGCAGTCTCCATTGGACTAGCGGAAGGTACGAGCAGTACTTC. Protein sequence: CASSLHWTSGRYEQYF.

This clonotype was seen repeatedly, ten times or more. The chain employs TRBV20-1 and TRBJ1-1; 7 bases match TRBD1. Germline V CDR1 and CDR2: DFQATT, SNEGSKA (reference sequence). Unmatched junction bases numbered 10, after V lost 6 bases and J lost 6 bases. This CDR3 contains 13 residues. Here the CDR3 DNA reads TGCAGTGCGGGAGGGACAGCAGCATCTGAAGCTTTCTTT. This encodes CSAGGTAASEAFF.

At least ten counts were recorded for this clonotype. The chain joins TRBV12-3 or TRBV12-4 to TRBJ2-2; 8 bases fit TRBD2. The CDR3 loop spans 15 amino acids. The V gene end was trimmed by 3 bases and the J gene end by 4 bases; junction bases not matched to a gene: 4. CDR3 protein: CASSFLAGGTGELFF. The CDR3 DNA reads TGTGCCAGCAGTTTTCTTGCGGGAGGCACCGGGGAGCTGTTTTTT.

In its sample, this clonotype was seen a few times. The V call is TRBV12-3 or TRBV12-4, the J call TRBJ2-1; possibly TRBD2 for D (5 bases). This CDR3 has 12 residues. V lost 5 bases to trimming and J lost 8 bases, with 10 bases between them. The CDR3 loop is CASSHGIHEQFF. DNA of the CDR3: TGTGCCAGCAGTCACGGGATCCATGAGCAGTTCTTC.

The chain carries TRBV7-2 and TRBJ2-5; a possible D gene is TRBD1 (6 bases). The V gene's germline CDR1 is SGHTA and CDR2 FQGNSA. The V end lost 5 bases, the J end lost 3 bases, and 16 bases lay between the germline ends. The CDR3 contains 15 residues. The CDR3 spells CASSPDMGQKETQYF. The CDR3 nucleotides are TGTGCCAGCAGCCCGGATATGGGACAAAAAGAGACCCAGTACTTC. The full variable domain, rest sourced from reference TRBV7-2 and TRBJ2-5, is GAGVSQSPSNKVTEKGKDVELRCDPISGHTALYWYRQSLGQGLEFLIYFQGNSAPDKSGLPSDRFSAERTGGSVSTLTIQRTQQEDSAVYLCASSPDMGQKETQYFGPGTRLLVL.

In this sample, this clonotype turned up many times. The chain has TRBV20-1 and TRBJ2-1; 9 positions match TRBD2. Unmatched junction bases numbered 6, after V lost 6 bases and J lost 0 bases. The germline V gene has CDR1 DFQATT and CDR2 SNEGSKA (reference sequence). This CDR3 is built from 15 residues. The CDR3 coding sequence is TGCAGTGCATACCGTAGCGGGAGCTCCTACAATGAGCAGTTCTTC. Translation gives CSAYRSGSSYNEQFF.

This clonotype has a count of ten or more. The chain is built from TRBV7-2 and TRBJ2-1; 11 bases match TRBD2. CDR1 is SGHTA, CDR2 FQGNSA, per germline. V was pared by 5 bases and J by 4 bases, with 7 bases of the junction left unmatched. The CDR3 sequence is 16 residues long. The CDR3 coding sequence is TGTGCCAGCAGCCCCGGCGGACTAGCGGGTTACAATGAGCAGTTCTTC. This gives the protein CASSPGGLAGYNEQFF.

V usage is TRBV20-1 and J usage is TRBJ1-4; 7 bases align to TRBD1. From germline, CDR1 is DFQATT and CDR2 SNEGSKA (reference sequence). Trimming cost V 3 bases and J 5 bases; bases outside gene matches: 6. The CDR3 is 14 residues long. CDR3 protein: CSARKGQNNEKLFF. The CDR3 DNA reads as TGCAGTGCTAGGAAGGGACAGAACAATGAAAAACTGTTTTTT.

A few counts support this clonotype. The V gene is TRBV5-1, the J gene TRBJ1-2, with D unclear. CDR3 size: 15 residues. Germline V lookup: CDR1 SGHRS, CDR2 YFSETQ. V shed 4 bases and J shed 6 bases, with 19 bases lying between them. CDR3 residues: CASSHTPGSTNGYTF. The DNA for the CDR3 is TGCGCCAGCAGCCACACCCCGGGGTCTACTAATGGCTACACCTTC.

The rearrangement links TRBV27 to TRBJ2-5; D is unresolved. V gave up 4 bases and J gave up 1 base, with 7 bases separating them. Germline V CDR1 and CDR2: MNHEY, SMNVEV (reference sequence). The CDR3 contains 13 residues. The CDR3 bases are TGTGCCAGCAGTTGGCGACTCCAAGAGACCCAGTACTTC. Protein: CASSWRLQETQYF.

This clonotype occurred many times. The chain carries TRBV20-1 and TRBJ2-5, with TRBD1 as a possible D gene (5 bases). Per germline, CDR1 DFQATT and CDR2 SNEGSKA (reference sequence). V shed 5 bases and J shed 6 bases, with 19 bases lying between them. This CDR3 is 14 amino acids long. The CDR3 is CSAPRQTPPKTQYF. In nucleotides, the CDR3 is TGCAGTGCTCCTAGACAGACCCCGCCGAAGACCCAGTACTTC.